This T cell receptor beta chain was observed in a study of OX40 agonist ivuxolimab in advanced cancers. V gave up 2 bases and J gave up 2 bases, with 10 bases separating them. Germline lookup yields CDR1 MGHDK and CDR2 SYGVNS. This CDR3 spans 15 amino acids. The method was immunoSEQ multiplex PCR; TCRdb's version includes in-frame clones alone and lacks a portion of them. The data contain 70,000 to 85,000 clones, 85% to 95% of them singletons. The TCR sequence derives from an adult with an advanced solid tumor such as melanoma, head and neck, liver or kidney cancer. The gene calls are TRBV25-1 and TRBJ2-1; D unresolved. The sample here was CD4+ or CD8+ T cells sorted from blood, taken in a trial of the OX40 agonist ivuxolimab. The CDR3 region has the DNA TGTGCCAGCAGTGAAGGGGTAGGACCCTACAATGAGCAGTTCTTC. It codes for CASSEGVGPYNEQFF.